A selection of T cell receptor beta chains follows, all from one sample in a study of cytomegalovirus exposure and HLA in healthy donors. The repertoire was sequenced with immunoSEQ multiplex PCR; TCRdb's copy has only in-frame clones and lacks some. The sample lists about 160,000 clones, 80% occurring once. Sequences were obtained from PBMCs. These receptors were collected from a man aged 25-45 years in good health and CMV-seronegative. CDR3s include the opening cysteine and the closing phenylalanine or tryptophan. The order of the fields is J gene, V gene, CDR3 protein.

j_gene: TRBJ2-7; v_gene: TRBV18; CDR3aa: CASSPRARQAYEQYF
j_gene: TRBJ1-6; v_gene: TRBV5-1; CDR3aa: CASSLGALGQSNSPLHF
j_gene: TRBJ1-2; v_gene: TRBV5-1; CDR3aa: CASSPANYGYTF
j_gene: TRBJ2-2; v_gene: TRBV5-1; CDR3aa: CASRRDSLNTGELFF
j_gene: TRBJ1-5; v_gene: TRBV25-1; CDR3aa: CASGLKEPQHF
j_gene: TRBJ2-1; v_gene: TRBV27; CDR3aa: CASSYSLFDNEQFF
j_gene: TRBJ1-2; v_gene: TRBV29-1; CDR3aa: CSVPQVANYGYTF
j_gene: TRBJ2-7; v_gene: TRBV11-2; CDR3aa: CASRRTPLEQYF
j_gene: TRBJ2-7; v_gene: TRBV27; CDR3aa: CASSSRQGYEQYF
j_gene: TRBJ1-4; v_gene: TRBV27; CDR3aa: CASSSLQSYTNEKLFF
j_gene: TRBJ2-7; v_gene: TRBV6-5; CDR3aa: CASSSSSYEQYF
j_gene: TRBJ2-5; v_gene: TRBV27; CDR3aa: CASSQSLAGGQETQYF
j_gene: TRBJ2-1; v_gene: TRBV6-5; CDR3aa: CASSRGQGYNEQFF
j_gene: TRBJ2-3; v_gene: TRBV5-1; CDR3aa: CASSPGTSDTDTQYF
j_gene: TRBJ2-5; v_gene: TRBV9; CDR3aa: CASSVQTGGSGETQYF
j_gene: TRBJ2-5; v_gene: TRBV6-5; CDR3aa: CASSYSFGSQETQYF
j_gene: TRBJ2-7; v_gene: TRBV5-4; CDR3aa: CASSYWGQGAFNEQYF
j_gene: TRBJ1-5; v_gene: TRBV19; CDR3aa: CASSVTGGVSNQPQHF
j_gene: TRBJ2-5; v_gene: TRBV11-1; CDR3aa: CASSLLAGFQETQYF
j_gene: TRBJ2-3; v_gene: TRBV15; CDR3aa: CATSRDEGRRVDTQYF
j_gene: TRBJ1-4; v_gene: TRBV29-1; CDR3aa: CSVSEANEKLFF
j_gene: TRBJ1-3; v_gene: TRBV6-5; CDR3aa: CASSRGGLGNTIYF
j_gene: TRBJ2-7; v_gene: TRBV5-1; CDR3aa: CASSLSPDTGYEQYF
j_gene: TRBJ1-3; v_gene: TRBV6-5; CDR3aa: CASSSGQGGGNTIYF
j_gene: TRBJ2-5; v_gene: TRBV27; CDR3aa: CASSPGTSKTQYF
j_gene: TRBJ1-2; v_gene: TRBV30; CDR3aa: CAWRNRDRGSYTF
j_gene: TRBJ2-3; v_gene: TRBV27; CDR3aa: CASSLSLAGGTDTQYF
j_gene: TRBJ1-2; v_gene: TRBV6-5; CDR3aa: CASTPTGLHGYTF
j_gene: TRBJ1-1; v_gene: TRBV6-6; CDR3aa: CASRRFLADTEAFF
j_gene: TRBJ2-7; v_gene: TRBV28; CDR3aa: CASSFLPRDTILTYEQYF
j_gene: TRBJ1-5; v_gene: TRBV7-2; CDR3aa: CASSSHGQISNQPQHF